The present TCR beta chain was sequenced within a study of T cell repertoires in cytomegalovirus infection. At the level of the study: CMV infection together with matching HLA type was indicated by public TCR beta signatures. Overall study results and limits: Summed frequency of public TCR beta families distinguished CMV carriers with the relevant HLA.

CDR1 is SEHNR and CDR2 is FQNEAQ in the germline V gene (reference sequence). V was clipped by 7 bases and J by 8 bases; unmatched bases: 5. The CDR3 spans 13 residues. About this clonotype: Its antigen is unknown.

TCRdb reprocessed the reads via MiXCR and lists one record per CDR3 protein. The table includes around 490,000 distinct CDR3 sequences, about 25% detected once. The sample was PBMCs. This sequence was found in a human donor in good health (CMV status not recorded). Some clones in this sample may be carry-over from other donors' samples. The gene calls are TRBV7-9 and TRBJ2-1; 10 bases map to TRBD2. The CDR3 protein is CASKASGRDEQFF. For the CDR3, the DNA is TGTGCCAGCAAGGCTAGCGGGAGAGATGAGCAGTTCTTC.